The source of this T cell receptor beta chain is a study of metastatic and nonmetastatic thyroid tumors. V lost 6 bases, J lost 6 bases, and 9 bases lay in between. The V gene's germline CDR1 is MNHEY and CDR2 SVGEGT. CDR3 size: 12 residues. There were no patients who had received any treatment before thyroid surgery. Using MiXCR, TCRdb re-called clones from the PCR reads. The sample yields some 25,000 clones, roughly a fifth seen once. This clone was seen more than once but under ten times. A much more abundant neighbour one base away suggests this may be a read error. Other DNA sequences of this sample code for an identical CDR3.

The chain has TRBV6-2 or TRBV6-3 and TRBJ1-5, with D possibly being TRBD1 (6 bases). The clonotype comes from a female donor with papillary thyroid cancer or a benign thyroid nodule (not recorded which). Some clones in this sample may be carry-over from other donors' samples. Material: blood. CDR3 protein: CASSPQGQPQHF. In nucleotides, the CDR3 is TGTGCCAGCAGCCCACAGGGTCAGCCCCAGCATTTT.